This TCR beta chain derives from a study of blood T cell repertoires in COVID-19. TCRdb's table, derived via immunoSEQ multiplex PCR, lists solely in-frame clones and lacks some. The sample gives about 120,000 clones, 88% of which show up once; roughly 3.3% is in the top ten. The CDR3 is 16 residues long. The germline V gene encodes CDR1 KGHDR and CDR2 SFDVKD. Deletions cut 2 bases from V and 0 bases from J, with 11 bases between. The chain carries TRBV24-1 and TRBJ2-3, with D uncertain. Sequencing was done on a sample of peripheral blood. The source of this sequence is a woman aged 50 to 60 with acute or convalescent COVID-19. CDR3 nucleotide sequence: TGTGCCACCAGTGATTCGACACGACCCAGCACAGATACGCAGTATTTT. Protein sequence: CATSDSTRPSTDTQYF.